This is a list of T cell receptor beta chains from one sample in a study of T cells after yellow fever vaccination. TCRdb redid the calling of the 5' RACE reads with MiXCR, one entry per CDR3 protein. The table shows a few hundred thousand distinct CDR3 sequences, with around 6.8% occurring only once. The material was PBMCs, obtained roughly 45 days after the first yellow fever vaccination. These receptors were obtained from a man younger than 30 who received the YFV17D yellow fever vaccine. CDR3s include the opening cysteine and the closing phenylalanine or tryptophan. The order of the fields is J gene, V gene, D gene, clone size, CDR3 protein. The D gene is left open where the match is weak. Not all rows give a size; the values are once, few, many and, for expanded clones, a class.

j_call: TRBJ2-7
v_call: TRBV4-1
d_call: TRBD1
clone_size: -
cdr3_aa: CASSHSQGTSSYEQYF

j_call: TRBJ2-7
v_call: TRBV3-1
d_call: TRBD1
clone_size: -
cdr3_aa: CASSRRDRASYEQYF

j_call: TRBJ2-1
v_call: TRBV4-3
d_call: TRBD1
clone_size: -
cdr3_aa: CASSLQPGQAYNEQFF

j_call: TRBJ1-3
v_call: TRBV20-1
d_call: -
clone_size: few
cdr3_aa: CSAGRSSSGNTIYF

j_call: TRBJ1-1
v_call: TRBV7-2
d_call: -
clone_size: -
cdr3_aa: CASSLGGRATEAFF

j_call: TRBJ2-1
v_call: TRBV19
d_call: -
clone_size: few
cdr3_aa: CASSIFVDEQFF

j_call: TRBJ1-2
v_call: TRBV9
d_call: TRBD1
clone_size: -
cdr3_aa: CASSVTDRDYGYTF

j_call: TRBJ1-4
v_call: TRBV5-1
d_call: TRBD1
clone_size: -
cdr3_aa: CASSIRPGTGGRNLFF

j_call: TRBJ1-4
v_call: TRBV20-1
d_call: TRBD1
clone_size: few
cdr3_aa: CSAWDRGEKLFF

j_call: TRBJ2-1
v_call: TRBV25-1
d_call: -
clone_size: many
cdr3_aa: CASALGGEQFF

j_call: TRBJ2-1
v_call: TRBV5-5
d_call: TRBD1
clone_size: few
cdr3_aa: CASSLVGQGKGYEQFF

j_call: TRBJ1-5
v_call: TRBV6-5
d_call: -
clone_size: many
cdr3_aa: CASSYDHGDPGGNQPQHF

j_call: TRBJ1-4
v_call: TRBV20-1
d_call: -
clone_size: few
cdr3_aa: CSARGTVEKLFF

j_call: TRBJ2-1
v_call: TRBV20-1
d_call: -
clone_size: -
cdr3_aa: CSAREGNAEEQFF

j_call: TRBJ2-1
v_call: TRBV3-1
d_call: -
clone_size: -
cdr3_aa: CASTRDSNNEQFF

j_call: TRBJ2-3
v_call: TRBV20-1
d_call: -
clone_size: -
cdr3_aa: CSANSGVGDTDTQYF

j_call: TRBJ1-1
v_call: TRBV12-3/TRBV12-4
d_call: -
clone_size: many
cdr3_aa: CASSPSTMNTEAFF

j_call: TRBJ2-1
v_call: TRBV4-2
d_call: -
clone_size: -
cdr3_aa: CASSQRRGLPYNEQFF

j_call: TRBJ1-1
v_call: TRBV30
d_call: -
clone_size: -
cdr3_aa: CAWSIRTEAFF

j_call: TRBJ2-3
v_call: TRBV7-9
d_call: TRBD2
clone_size: many
cdr3_aa: CASSLSGVTDTQYF

j_call: TRBJ2-2
v_call: TRBV4-1
d_call: -
clone_size: -
cdr3_aa: CASAWGSRTGELFF

j_call: TRBJ1-1
v_call: TRBV4-1
d_call: -
clone_size: -
cdr3_aa: CASRHSRARTEAFF

j_call: TRBJ2-1
v_call: TRBV5-1
d_call: -
clone_size: many
cdr3_aa: CASTRGDWAGNEQFF

j_call: TRBJ2-3
v_call: TRBV4-3
d_call: -
clone_size: -
cdr3_aa: CASSQDGRGFTDTQYF

j_call: TRBJ2-1
v_call: TRBV7-3
d_call: -
clone_size: -
cdr3_aa: CASRGRSNEQFF

j_call: TRBJ2-1
v_call: TRBV29-1
d_call: -
clone_size: few
cdr3_aa: CSVDRSSYNEQFF

j_call: TRBJ1-1
v_call: TRBV7-2
d_call: -
clone_size: -
cdr3_aa: CASSKSNTEAFF

j_call: TRBJ1-1
v_call: TRBV10-3
d_call: -
clone_size: many
cdr3_aa: CAISEGQPGVEAFF

j_call: TRBJ2-5
v_call: TRBV11-2
d_call: TRBD1
clone_size: -
cdr3_aa: CASSFGQVPTQETQYF

j_call: TRBJ2-1
v_call: TRBV7-8
d_call: -
clone_size: many
cdr3_aa: CASSPGFGDKNNEQFF

j_call: TRBJ2-2
v_call: TRBV4-3
d_call: TRBD1
clone_size: few
cdr3_aa: CASSRNGQANTGELFF

j_call: TRBJ1-2
v_call: TRBV7-6
d_call: -
clone_size: few
cdr3_aa: CASSSETASNYGYTF

j_call: TRBJ1-6
v_call: TRBV12-3/TRBV12-4
d_call: TRBD1
clone_size: -
cdr3_aa: CARSTGTAISSYNSPLHF

j_call: TRBJ1-5
v_call: TRBV19
d_call: -
clone_size: -
cdr3_aa: CASRAREQPQHF

j_call: TRBJ1-2
v_call: TRBV5-5
d_call: -
clone_size: few
cdr3_aa: CASSRSSKDGYTF

j_call: TRBJ2-1
v_call: TRBV27
d_call: -
clone_size: few
cdr3_aa: CASQNRVGGGEQFF

j_call: TRBJ2-5
v_call: TRBV25-1
d_call: -
clone_size: few
cdr3_aa: CASSEFQGDLETQYF

j_call: TRBJ1-5
v_call: TRBV4-3
d_call: TRBD1
clone_size: few
cdr3_aa: CASSQEVWGTGGQPQHF

j_call: TRBJ2-5
v_call: TRBV3-1
d_call: TRBD2
clone_size: few
cdr3_aa: CASSQEHRAGADPPLYF

j_call: TRBJ1-3
v_call: TRBV5-1
d_call: -
clone_size: -
cdr3_aa: CASSAGLYSGNTIYF

j_call: TRBJ2-7
v_call: TRBV7-2
d_call: -
clone_size: few
cdr3_aa: CASSLIPFSSYEQYF

j_call: TRBJ2-1
v_call: TRBV5-1
d_call: TRBD2
clone_size: -
cdr3_aa: CASSLASLRGTQNRSYNEQFF

j_call: TRBJ2-2
v_call: TRBV12-3/TRBV12-4
d_call: -
clone_size: many
cdr3_aa: CASTRVGELFF

j_call: TRBJ1-5
v_call: TRBV6-1
d_call: TRBD1
clone_size: few
cdr3_aa: CASSGQGRQPQHF

j_call: TRBJ2-4
v_call: TRBV7-8
d_call: TRBD2
clone_size: few
cdr3_aa: CASSSHASGGGVGKNIQYF

j_call: TRBJ2-3
v_call: TRBV10-3
d_call: TRBD2
clone_size: few
cdr3_aa: CAIRETASGGNTQYF

j_call: TRBJ2-5
v_call: TRBV12-3/TRBV12-4
d_call: -
clone_size: many
cdr3_aa: CASSGTWETQYF

j_call: TRBJ1-2
v_call: TRBV4-1
d_call: TRBD1
clone_size: few
cdr3_aa: CASSQVRDSNYGYTF

j_call: TRBJ2-7
v_call: TRBV5-1
d_call: TRBD1
clone_size: many
cdr3_aa: CASSLLGTASYEQYF

j_call: TRBJ2-3
v_call: TRBV7-8
d_call: -
clone_size: -
cdr3_aa: CASSPPPLASGSQYF

j_call: TRBJ2-5
v_call: TRBV7-2
d_call: -
clone_size: many
cdr3_aa: CASSLSRSEETQYF

j_call: TRBJ2-5
v_call: TRBV5-1
d_call: -
clone_size: few
cdr3_aa: CASSLAPPGVETQYF

j_call: TRBJ1-1
v_call: TRBV19
d_call: -
clone_size: -
cdr3_aa: CASKVGTHNTEAFF